The rows below give T cell receptor beta chains drawn from one sample of a study of cytomegalovirus exposure and HLA in healthy donors. Data came from immunoSEQ multiplex PCR; TCRdb stores just in-frame clones and leaves some out. Found here are some 44,000 clones; the top ten clones hold less than 2%. Sample: PBMCs. Source of these receptors: a woman younger than 45 in good health and CMV-seronegative. CDR3s include the opening cysteine and the closing phenylalanine or tryptophan. D genes are given only for firm matches.

v_gene: TRBV7-9; d_gene: .; j_gene: TRBJ2-7; CDR3aa: CASSLTGTGNHEQYF; CDR3nt: TGTGCCAGCAGCCTAACAGGGACCGGGAACCACGAGCAGTACTTC
v_gene: TRBV13; d_gene: TRBD2; j_gene: TRBJ2-7; CDR3aa: CASSHSGDEQYF; CDR3nt: TGTGCCAGCAGCCATAGCGGGGACGAGCAGTACTTC
v_gene: TRBV25-1; d_gene: TRBD1; j_gene: TRBJ1-1; CDR3aa: CASSESKGDRRWGTEAFF; CDR3nt: TGTGCCAGCAGTGAATCTAAGGGGGACAGACGATGGGGCACTGAAGCTTTCTTT
v_gene: TRBV6-5; d_gene: .; j_gene: TRBJ2-2; CDR3aa: CASSYSDSPGELFF; CDR3nt: TGTGCCAGCAGTTACTCTGACAGCCCCGGGGAGCTGTTTTTT
v_gene: TRBV9; d_gene: TRBD2; j_gene: TRBJ2-1; CDR3aa: CASSVGASGYNEQFF; CDR3nt: TGTGCCAGCAGCGTAGGGGCTAGCGGTTACAATGAGCAGTTCTTC
v_gene: TRBV27; d_gene: .; j_gene: TRBJ2-4; CDR3aa: CASSMSGGNIQYF; CDR3nt: TGTGCCAGCAGTATGTCAGGTGGAAACATTCAGTACTTC
v_gene: TRBV30; d_gene: TRBD1; j_gene: TRBJ2-7; CDR3aa: CAWSGRTGNSYEQYF; CDR3nt: TGTGCCTGGAGTGGCCGGACAGGGAACTCCTACGAGCAGTACTTC
v_gene: TRBV5-1; d_gene: .; j_gene: TRBJ2-1; CDR3aa: CASSFRDSGYDNEQFF; CDR3nt: TGCGCCAGCAGCTTTAGAGACAGTGGATACGACAATGAGCAGTTCTTC
v_gene: TRBV29-1; d_gene: .; j_gene: TRBJ1-1; CDR3aa: CSVEDWNTEAFF; CDR3nt: TGCAGCGTTGAAGACTGGAACACTGAAGCTTTCTTT
v_gene: TRBV4-1; d_gene: .; j_gene: TRBJ2-1; CDR3aa: CASSQGQVRGNEQFF; CDR3nt: TGCGCCAGCAGCCAAGGACAGGTGAGGGGCAATGAGCAGTTCTTC
v_gene: TRBV10-1; d_gene: TRBD2; j_gene: TRBJ2-3; CDR3aa: CASPDETSGDTDTQYF; CDR3nt: TGCGCCAGCCCTGACGAGACTAGCGGAGACACAGATACGCAGTATTTT
v_gene: TRBV12-5; d_gene: .; j_gene: TRBJ2-4; CDR3aa: CASGRLDRDIQYF; CDR3nt: TGTGCTAGTGGACGACTAGATCGGGACATTCAGTACTTC
v_gene: TRBV4-2; d_gene: TRBD2; j_gene: TRBJ2-3; CDR3aa: CASSQEPSGRSTDKQYF; CDR3nt: TGTGCCAGCAGCCAAGAACCTAGCGGGAGGAGCACAGATAAGCAGTATTTT
v_gene: TRBV28; d_gene: TRBD2; j_gene: TRBJ2-7; CDR3aa: CASSRIGTSGSLEQYF; CDR3nt: TGTGCCAGCAGTCGGATCGGGACTAGCGGGAGTCTTGAGCAGTACTTC
v_gene: TRBV30; d_gene: .; j_gene: TRBJ1-5; CDR3aa: CAWSVRGYDQPQHF; CDR3nt: TGTGCCTGGAGTGTCCGAGGGTACGATCAGCCCCAGCATTTT
v_gene: TRBV10-3; d_gene: TRBD2; j_gene: TRBJ2-7; CDR3aa: CAISDLAEANYEQYF; CDR3nt: TGTGCCATCAGTGATCTAGCGGAGGCCAACTACGAGCAGTACTTC
v_gene: TRBV5-1; d_gene: TRBD2; j_gene: TRBJ2-3; CDR3aa: CASSSGQFLAGVFGDTQYF; CDR3nt: TGCGCCAGCAGCTCCGGACAGTTCCTAGCGGGAGTGTTTGGAGATACGCAGTATTTT
v_gene: TRBV30; d_gene: TRBD1; j_gene: TRBJ1-2; CDR3aa: CAWSGTGSYGYTF; CDR3nt: TGTGCCTGGAGTGGGACAGGTAGCTATGGCTACACCTTC
v_gene: TRBV11-2; d_gene: TRBD1; j_gene: TRBJ2-7; CDR3aa: CASSLEWTGEYYEQYF; CDR3nt: TGTGCCAGCAGCTTAGAGTGGACAGGGGAGTACTACGAGCAGTACTTC
v_gene: TRBV28; d_gene: TRBD2; j_gene: TRBJ2-7; CDR3aa: CASSGQTSAYEQYF; CDR3nt: TGTGCCAGCAGTGGGCAGACTAGCGCCTACGAGCAGTACTTC
v_gene: TRBV18; d_gene: .; j_gene: TRBJ2-7; CDR3aa: CASSPGSYEQYF; CDR3nt: TGTGCCAGCTCACCTGGCAGCTACGAGCAGTACTTC
v_gene: TRBV6-5; d_gene: TRBD1; j_gene: TRBJ2-1; CDR3aa: CASNPGGSFYNEQFF; CDR3nt: TGTGCCAGCAACCCAGGGGGTAGCTTTTACAATGAGCAGTTCTTC
v_gene: TRBV9; d_gene: TRBD2; j_gene: TRBJ2-1; CDR3aa: CASNRGTSLEQFF; CDR3nt: TGTGCCAGCAACCGAGGGACTAGCCTTGAGCAGTTCTTC
v_gene: TRBV10-3; d_gene: TRBD1; j_gene: TRBJ2-1; CDR3aa: CAIRRQGEQFF; CDR3nt: TGTGCCATCAGGCGACAGGGTGAGCAGTTCTTC
v_gene: TRBV27; d_gene: .; j_gene: TRBJ2-6; CDR3aa: CASSSSGANVLTF; CDR3nt: TGTGCCAGCAGTTCGTCTGGGGCCAACGTCCTGACTTTC
v_gene: TRBV7-8; d_gene: TRBD1; j_gene: TRBJ1-2; CDR3aa: CASRSDRDGDGYTF; CDR3nt: TGTGCCAGCAGATCGGACAGGGATGGAGATGGCTACACCTTC
v_gene: TRBV30; d_gene: .; j_gene: TRBJ2-6; CDR3aa: CAWSIGGVSGANVLTF; CDR3nt: TGTGCCTGGAGTATAGGCGGGGTCTCTGGGGCCAACGTCCTGACTTTC
v_gene: TRBV29-1; d_gene: TRBD1; j_gene: TRBJ2-3; CDR3aa: CSVWTGVGPDTQYF; CDR3nt: TGCAGCGTTTGGACAGGGGTCGGACCAGATACGCAGTATTTT
v_gene: TRBV4-1; d_gene: .; j_gene: TRBJ1-1; CDR3aa: CASSPLGQSHTEAFF; CDR3nt: TGCGCCAGCAGCCCATTAGGACAATCGCACACTGAAGCTTTCTTT
v_gene: TRBV7-2; d_gene: .; j_gene: TRBJ2-6; CDR3aa: CASSSTQVLAGANVLTF; CDR3nt: TGTGCCAGCAGCTCAACACAGGTGCTTGCTGGGGCCAACGTCCTGACTTTC
v_gene: TRBV27; d_gene: .; j_gene: TRBJ2-7; CDR3aa: CASSSLGQHSYEQYF; CDR3nt: TGTGCCAGCAGTTCACTGGGGCAACACTCCTACGAGCAGTACTTC
v_gene: TRBV6-5; d_gene: TRBD1; j_gene: TRBJ1-2; CDR3aa: CASRNRDSYGYTF; CDR3nt: TGTGCCAGCAGGAACCGGGACAGCTATGGCTACACCTTC
v_gene: TRBV19; d_gene: .; j_gene: TRBJ1-2; CDR3aa: CASSRQDGGYTF; CDR3nt: TGTGCCAGTAGTAGACAGGATGGTGGCTACACCTTC
v_gene: TRBV18; d_gene: TRBD1; j_gene: TRBJ1-5; CDR3aa: CASSPTGVNQPQHF; CDR3nt: TGTGCCAGCTCACCAACAGGGGTGAATCAGCCCCAGCATTTT
v_gene: TRBV4-3; d_gene: TRBD1; j_gene: TRBJ2-3; CDR3aa: CASSLTGDISTDTQYF; CDR3nt: TGCGCCAGCAGCCTAACAGGGGATATTAGCACAGATACGCAGTATTTT
v_gene: TRBV2; d_gene: TRBD2; j_gene: TRBJ2-7; CDR3aa: CASRWEGSPYEQYF; CDR3nt: TGTGCCAGCAGATGGGAGGGCAGCCCCTACGAGCAGTACTTC
v_gene: TRBV10-2; d_gene: .; j_gene: TRBJ1-1; CDR3aa: CASSDYGAEAFF; CDR3nt: TGCGCCAGCAGTGATTACGGTGCTGAAGCTTTCTTT
v_gene: TRBV2; d_gene: .; j_gene: TRBJ1-2; CDR3aa: CASKTSGSGYGYTF; CDR3nt: TGTGCCAGCAAAACCTCAGGGTCTGGGTATGGCTACACCTTC
v_gene: TRBV6-5; d_gene: .; j_gene: TRBJ1-1; CDR3aa: CASGLGGVTEAFF; CDR3nt: TGTGCCAGCGGGTTGGGGGGTGTAACTGAAGCTTTCTTT
v_gene: TRBV7-9; d_gene: TRBD2; j_gene: TRBJ2-1; CDR3aa: CASSLAREGLNEQFF; CDR3nt: TGTGCCAGCAGCTTAGCGAGGGAGGGTTTAAATGAGCAGTTCTTC
v_gene: TRBV1; d_gene: .; j_gene: TRBJ1-5; CDR3aa: CTSSQDLGGKLTHGNQPQHF; CDR3nt: TGCACCAGCAGCCAAGATCTTGGAGGGAAATTGACTCACGGCAATCAGCCCCAGCATTTT
v_gene: TRBV19; d_gene: .; j_gene: TRBJ1-1; CDR3aa: CASSPRQVAEAFF; CDR3nt: TGTGCCAGTAGTCCCCGACAGGTGGCTGAAGCTTTCTTT
v_gene: TRBV7-2; d_gene: .; j_gene: TRBJ2-7; CDR3aa: CASSSPMVSYEQYF; CDR3nt: TGTGCCAGCAGCTCCCCTATGGTTTCCTACGAGCAGTACTTC
v_gene: TRBV28; d_gene: TRBD2; j_gene: TRBJ2-7; CDR3aa: CASSSSGGSYEQYF; CDR3nt: TGTGCCAGCAGTTCGTCGGGGGGGAGCTACGAGCAGTACTTC
v_gene: TRBV7-9; d_gene: .; j_gene: TRBJ2-7; CDR3aa: CASSLEGGNVVQYF; CDR3nt: TGTGCCAGCAGCTTAGAGGGGGGGAATGTGGTGCAGTACTTC
v_gene: TRBV7-8; d_gene: TRBD1; j_gene: TRBJ2-3; CDR3aa: CASSPGTGAVRDTQYF; CDR3nt: TGTGCCAGCAGCCCCGGGACAGGGGCGGTAAGAGATACGCAGTATTTT
v_gene: TRBV29-1; d_gene: TRBD1; j_gene: TRBJ1-5; CDR3aa: CSVTTGAQGNQPQHF; CDR3nt: TGCAGCGTTACTACAGGGGCGCAGGGCAATCAGCCCCAGCATTTT
v_gene: TRBV9; d_gene: TRBD1; j_gene: TRBJ1-4; CDR3aa: CASSPGQGNEKLFF; CDR3nt: TGTGCCAGCAGCCCAGGACAGGGGAATGAAAAACTGTTTTTT
v_gene: TRBV5-1; d_gene: TRBD2; j_gene: TRBJ2-5; CDR3aa: CASSWDFIAGGRETQYF; CDR3nt: TGCGCCAGCAGCTGGGACTTTATAGCGGGAGGGCGAGAGACCCAGTACTTC